This passage covers 4 T cell receptor beta chains from one sample sequenced in a study of OX40 agonist ivuxolimab in advanced cancers. The method was immunoSEQ multiplex PCR; TCRdb's version includes in-frame clones alone and lacks a portion of them. The profile shows fewer than 85,000 clones, roughly 90% of them singletons. Sequencing used CD4+ or CD8+ T cells sorted from blood, obtained in a trial of the OX40 agonist ivuxolimab. The source of these receptors is an adult with an advanced solid tumor such as melanoma, head and neck, liver or kidney cancer.

The chain has TRBV27 and TRBJ2-7; perhaps TRBD1 as D (6 bases). V was clipped by 2 bases and J by 3 bases, with 8 bases between them. CDR3 size: 13 residues. CDR1 is MNHEY, CDR2 SMNVEV, per germline (reference sequence). CDR3 in amino acids: CASSLIQGYEQYF. CDR3 DNA sequence: TGTGCCAGCAGTTTAATACAGGGCTACGAGCAGTACTTC.

The chain has TRBV9 and TRBJ2-3; 11 positions match TRBD2. CDR3 size: 15 residues. Germline trimming cut 0 bases from V and 4 bases from J; bases unmatched to any gene: 1. Germline CDR1 reads SGDLS; CDR2 reads YYNGEE. The CDR3 DNA reads TGTGCCAGCAGCGTAGCTAGCGGGGGGTCAGATACGCAGTATTTT. Translation: CASSVASGGSDTQYF.

The chain combines TRBV5-6 with TRBJ1-5; 9 bases align to TRBD1. CDR1 SGHDT and CDR2 YYEEEE come from the germline V gene. With V trimmed by 4 bases and J by 1 base, 3 bases remained unmatched. The CDR3 spans 15 residues. CDR3: CASSDGTGSNQPQHF. DNA of the CDR3: TGTGCCAGCAGCGACGGGACAGGGAGCAATCAGCCCCAGCATTTT.

The V gene is TRBV2, the J gene TRBJ1-2, with D possibly being TRBD1 (5 bases). The germline V gene has CDR1 SNHLY and CDR2 FYNNEI. The CDR3 spans 12 residues. The V end lost 6 bases, the J end lost 6 bases, and 11 bases lay between the germline ends. The CDR3 nucleotides are TGTGCCAGCAGCCCAGACAGAAATGGCTACACCTTC. Its translation: CASSPDRNGYTF.